The 14 T cell receptor beta chains given below trace back to one sample, sequenced in a study of shared T cell receptors in the human thymus. The method was immunoSEQ multiplex PCR; TCRdb's version includes in-frame clones alone and lacks a portion of them. The sample holds approximately 580,000 clones, around 78% seen once. These data were likewise used in another study, on human thymus T cells.

The sequenced material came from thymocytes. These receptors were taken from a boy less than two years old with a congenital heart defect.

J is TRBJ2-1 and V is TRBV29-1; 9 bases agree with TRBD2. The CDR3 contains 17 residues. V trimming: 0 bases; J trimming: 0 bases; junction bases outside the gene matches: 6. In germline, CDR1 is SQVTM, CDR2 ANQGSEA. The CDR3 protein is CSVEDAGREGSYNEQFF. DNA for the CDR3: TGCAGCGTTGAAGATGCGGGGCGGGAGGGCTCCTACAATGAGCAGTTCTTC.

This rearrangement joins TRBV4-3 to TRBJ2-1, with 8 bases aligning to TRBD1. In germline, CDR1 is LGHNA, CDR2 YSLEER. CDR3 length equals 17 residues. The V and J ends lost 0 bases and 13 bases, in that order; junction bases with no gene match: 17. The CDR3 loop reads CASSQDRADRANRNQFF. As DNA, the CDR3 is TGCGCCAGCAGCCAAGATAGGGCGGACAGGGCGAATCGGAATCAGTTCTTC.

In its sample, this clone was seen a few times. The chain recombines TRBV27 with TRBJ2-1, with D perhaps TRBD2 (6 bases). Germline assignment: CDR1 MNHEY and CDR2 SMNVEV (reference sequence). The V and J ends lost 3 bases and 4 bases respectively, with 22 bases between them. This CDR3 spans 18 amino acids. The CDR3 sequence: CASSFFGRESLSYNEQFF. DNA for the CDR3: TGTGCCAGCAGTTTTTTCGGGCGGGAATCCCTTAGTTACAATGAGCAGTTCTTC.

This clone was picked up a small number of times. The chain is built from TRBV29-1 and TRBJ2-7, with 9 bases identical to TRBD1. The V gene's germline CDR1 is SQVTM and CDR2 ANQGSEA. The CDR3 runs to 14 residues. Trimming at V came to 2 bases and at J to 3 bases, leaving 5 bases not matched to a gene. This chain's CDR3 is CSVELQGAHYEQYF. The CDR3 nucleotides read TGCAGCGTTGAATTACAGGGGGCTCACTACGAGCAGTACTTC.

This clone was seen only a few times. The rearrangement links TRBV27 to TRBJ2-3; D call uncertain. This CDR3 has 12 amino acids. V lost 8 bases and J lost 1, with 7 bases in between. From germline, CDR1 is MNHEY and CDR2 SMNVEV (reference sequence). CDR3 bases: TGTGCCAGCCGTGGAGGCACAGATACGCAGTATTTT. The encoded protein is CASRGGTDTQYF.

This chain connects TRBV7-2 to TRBJ1-5; unclear D gene. Germline values: CDR1 SGHTA, CDR2 FQGNSA. V lost 2 bases and J lost 2, with 10 bases in between. This CDR3 spans 15 amino acids. This CDR3 reads CASSLSPSGNQPQHF. The CDR3 region has the DNA TGTGCCAGCAGCTTATCGCCTAGTGGCAATCAGCCCCAGCATTTT.

The chain has TRBV25-1 and TRBJ2-7; the match to TRBD2 covers 11 bases. There are 17 residues in the CDR3. The ends lost 1 base at V and 6 bases at J; junction bases unmatched: 11. Germline V lookup: CDR1 MGHDK, CDR2 SYGVNS. The CDR3 coding sequence is TGTGCCAGCAGTGAATGGTTATTGACTAGCGGGACCCTCGAGCAGTACTTC. It codes for CASSEWLLTSGTLEQYF.

This chain links TRBV28 with TRBJ2-1, with 11 positions matching TRBD2. The V gene's germline CDR1 is MDHEN and CDR2 SYDVKM. This CDR3 comprises 21 residues. The trim removed 0 bases at V and 8 bases at J, leaving 21 bases unmatched. CDR3 region: CASSLCGGRTPGTSGSDEQFF. The CDR3 nucleotides are TGTGCCAGCAGTTTATGCGGCGGGAGAACGCCCGGGACTAGCGGTTCCGATGAGCAGTTCTTC.

The chain employs TRBV7-2 and TRBJ2-1; 14 bases are a match to TRBD2. The CDR3 runs 18 residues. After removal of 1 base from V and 8 bases from J, the junction contained 10 bases not matched to a gene. Per the germline V gene, CDR1 is SGHTA and CDR2 is FQGNSA. CDR3 protein: CASSLVRGTSGRIHEQFF. The DNA of the CDR3 is TGTGCCAGCAGCTTAGTTAGGGGGACTAGCGGGAGAATCCATGAGCAGTTCTTC.

Worth noting for this clone: Other DNA sequences in this specimen translate into the identical CDR3. The CDR3 protein is CASSFRGSNQPQHF. Written as DNA, the CDR3 is TGTGCCAGCAGTTTCAGGGGTAGCAATCAGCCCCAGCATTTT. This chain uses TRBV27 with TRBJ1-5, with D possibly matching TRBD1 (6 bases). Per germline, CDR1 MNHEY and CDR2 SMNVEV (reference sequence). CDR3 size: 14 residues. V was trimmed by 3 bases and J by 0 bases, leaving 6 bases between them.

This chain joins TRBV2 and TRBJ1-2; 7 positions match TRBD1. The V gene end was trimmed by 6 bases and the J gene end by 0 bases; junction bases not matched to a gene: 10. Germline loops: CDR1 SNHLY, CDR2 FYNNEI. The CDR3 extends over 16 amino acids. The CDR3, as DNA: TGTGCCAGCAGCCCCCGTTGGGACAGTACTAACTATGGCTACACCTTC. Protein sequence: CASSPRWDSTNYGYTF.

This clone appeared a few times. The V and J genes are TRBV28 and TRBJ2-3; TRBD1 aligns across 10 bases. This CDR3 is 15 amino acids long. The J segment lost 5 bases and the V segment lost 2 bases, leaving 4 bases of the junction unmatched. Germline CDR1 and CDR2: MDHEN and SYDVKM. For the CDR3, the DNA is TGTGCCAGCAGTTTAGGAGGACAGGGGGAAGATACGCAGTATTTT. It translates to CASSLGGQGEDTQYF.

In DNA, the CDR3 is TGTGCCAGCATTGAGGGACTAGCGTCCTCCTACGAGCAGTACTTC. As protein: CASIEGLASSYEQYF. The chain has TRBV28 and TRBJ2-7; 10 bases are a match to TRBD2. The CDR3 contains 15 residues. Germline values: CDR1 MDHEN, CDR2 SYDVKM. J gave up 0 bases and V 7 bases, and 6 bases lay outside the gene matches.

This sequence joins TRBV7-8 and TRBJ2-2; TRBD2 matches 10 bases. CDR1 SGHVS and CDR2 FQNEAQ come from the germline V gene. The CDR3 covers 18 residues. V was pared by 1 base and J by 4 bases, with 9 bases of the junction left unmatched. The CDR3 sequence: CASSLVSGRAMSTGELFF. The CDR3 nucleotides are TGTGCCAGCAGCTTAGTCAGCGGGAGGGCCATGAGCACCGGGGAGCTGTTTTTT.